The rows below give T cell receptor beta chains drawn from one sample of a study of OX40 agonist ivuxolimab in advanced cancers. Produced via immunoSEQ multiplex PCR; TCRdb's table is partial and in-frame only. The table lists some 40,000 clones, 91% of them singletons. The source was CD4+ or CD8+ T cells sorted from blood, collected in a trial of the OX40 agonist ivuxolimab. These receptor sequences come from an adult with an advanced solid tumor such as melanoma, head and neck, liver or kidney cancer. CDR3s include the opening cysteine and the closing phenylalanine or tryptophan. Fields, in order: J gene, clone size, D gene, V gene, CDR3 protein, CDR3 DNA. D genes are given only for firm matches. Expanded clones are given a class, and other clones once, few, many or no size at all.

>TRBJ1-1|.|.|TRBV6-1
CASSAALDSTEAFF
TGTGCCAGCAGTGCAGCCCTGGATAGCACTGAAGCTTTCTTT
>TRBJ2-7|once|TRBD1|TRBV2
CASSEGQGISYEQYF
TGTGCCAGCAGTGAGGGACAGGGGATCTCCTACGAGCAGTACTTC
>TRBJ2-3|.|.|TRBV9
CASSVEPSTDTQYF
TGTGCCAGCAGCGTGGAGCCCAGCACAGATACGCAGTATTTT
>TRBJ1-1|.|.|TRBV15
CATSRALRTANTEAFF
TGTGCCACCAGCAGGGCTCTCAGGACAGCGAACACTGAAGCTTTCTTT
>TRBJ2-5|.|TRBD2|TRBV7-8
CASSLVGTSGILETQYF
TGTGCCAGCAGCTTAGTGGGGACTAGCGGGATCCTAGAGACCCAGTACTTC
>TRBJ2-5|few|.|TRBV5-4
CASSTSQETQYF
TGTGCCAGCAGCACCTCCCAAGAGACCCAGTACTTC
>TRBJ1-2|.|TRBD1|TRBV28
CASSPDREQNYGYTF
TGTGCCAGCAGTCCTGACAGGGAACAAAACTATGGCTACACCTTC
>TRBJ2-1|.|.|TRBV30
CAWSVRFGEIAYNEQFF
TGTGCCTGGAGTGTACGTTTTGGGGAGATTGCCTACAATGAGCAGTTCTTC
>TRBJ1-2|.|.|TRBV15
CATSRGRAGGINYGYTF
TGTGCCACCAGCAGGGGAAGGGCGGGGGGTATTAACTATGGCTACACCTTC
>TRBJ1-1|.|.|TRBV14
CASSQAGPEAFF
TGTGCCAGCAGCCAGGCAGGCCCTGAAGCTTTCTTT
>TRBJ1-4|.|.|TRBV4-3
CASSPKGTPEKLFF
TGCGCCAGCAGCCCGAAAGGGACGCCTGAAAAACTGTTTTTT
>TRBJ2-7|.|.|TRBV6-5
CASSYYNSYEQYF
TGTGCCAGCAGTTATTACAATTCCTACGAGCAGTACTTC
>TRBJ2-1|.|TRBD2|TRBV6-5
CASSLRLAGAEQFF
TGTGCCAGCAGCCTGAGACTAGCGGGAGCTGAGCAGTTCTTC
>TRBJ2-7|.|.|TRBV28
CASTGKTGNEQYF
TGTGCCAGCACCGGTAAGACTGGGAACGAGCAGTACTTC
>TRBJ2-5|.|.|TRBV29-1
CSVETPGWAGETQYF
TGCAGCGTTGAAACTCCCGGCTGGGCTGGAGAGACCCAGTACTTC
>TRBJ2-1|.|TRBD2|TRBV6-5
CASSYGLAGNNEQFF
TGTGCCAGCAGTTACGGACTAGCGGGAAACAATGAGCAGTTCTTC